This paragraph covers one T cell receptor (beta chain) sequence. Its antigen is undetermined. Germline loops: CDR1 SNHLY, CDR2 FYNNEI. Trimming removed 0 bases at V and 4 bases at J, with 9 bases between. CDR3 length: 14 residues. This sample is drawn from a study of T cell responses to AZD1222 COVID-19 vaccine. Study-level results: None of the repertoires were sampled until the peak T cell response had passed. The breadth and depth of Spike-specific TCRs increased once two AZD1222 doses had been given.

TCRdb's copy holds only in-frame clones and misses some; the assay was immunoSEQ multiplex PCR. The sample lists about 60,000 clones, approximately 83% seen once, with 16% in the top ten. The V call is TRBV2, the J call TRBJ2-5; possible D gene TRBD2, 5 bases. This sample comprised peripheral blood, obtained on day 0 of AZD1222 vaccination. The TCR comes from an adult in good health. CDR3 in amino acids: CASSEALEGETQYF. The CDR3, as DNA: TGTGCCAGCAGTGAAGCGCTCGAGGGAGAGACCCAGTACTTC.